This entry lists 5 T cell receptor beta chains sequenced from one sample in a study of STAT5B mutations in CD4+ large granular lymphocyte leukemia. The assay was immunoSEQ multiplex PCR, and TCRdb's table has in-frame clones only and misses some. The data show about 45,000 clones, with 80% to 90% seen just once and 2.6% held by the top ten. The source material was CD4+ T cells from blood buffy coats. The receptors originated from a human donor in good health.

V and J are TRBV29-1 and TRBJ2-5, with no clear D. Per germline, CDR1 SQVTM and CDR2 ANQGSEA. The CDR3 covers 11 residues. V was trimmed by 4 bases and J by 5 bases, leaving 8 bases between them. The CDR3 spells CSVVVGETQYF. The CDR3 nucleotides read TGCAGCGTTGTGGTGGGGGAGACCCAGTACTTC.

This clone was counted between two and nine times. This sequence joins TRBV5-1 and TRBJ1-5, with D uncertain. Germline CDR1 SGHRS, CDR2 YFSETQ. The ends were cut back, 0 bases at V and 6 bases at J, with 10 bases in the middle. The length of the CDR3 is 14 residues. The CDR3 DNA reads TGCGCCAGCAGCTTGGCCATCGGTACTCAGCCCCAGCATTTT. Translating it yields CASSLAIGTQPQHF.

The chain combines TRBV7-2 with TRBJ1-1; 10 positions agree with TRBD1. The ends lost 5 bases at V and 3 bases at J; junction bases unmatched: 3. CDR1 and CDR2 from the germline V gene are SGHTA and FQGNSA. This CDR3 comprises 14 residues. This CDR3 reads CASSTGTGDTEAFF. CDR3 DNA: TGTGCCAGCAGCACCGGGACAGGGGACACTGAAGCTTTCTTT.

This chain connects TRBV2 to TRBJ1-5; TRBD1 agrees at 7 bases. J lost 0 bases, V lost 6 bases, and 14 bases had no gene match. This CDR3 is built from 18 residues. Germline loops: CDR1 SNHLY, CDR2 FYNNEI. The CDR3: CASRRSAGGPPSNQPQHF. In DNA, the CDR3 is TGTGCCAGCAGGAGGTCGGCAGGGGGGCCTCCTAGCAATCAGCCCCAGCATTTT.

This clone has only one observation. The V and J genes are TRBV4-3 and TRBJ2-1, with a possible D match to TRBD2 (6 bases). This CDR3 spans 14 amino acids. CDR1 and CDR2 from the germline V gene are LGHNA and YSLEER. Trimming took 9 bases from V and 5 from J, leaving 17 bases between them. CDR3 nucleotide sequence: TGCGCCAGTACCACTGCGGGAACTCACAATGAGCAGTTCTTC. The encoded protein is CASTTAGTHNEQFF.